A selection of T cell receptor beta chains follows, all from one sample in a study of OX40 agonist ivuxolimab in advanced cancers. TCRdb's copy holds only in-frame clones and misses some; the assay was immunoSEQ multiplex PCR. The sample has some 130,000 clones, about 92% seen once. The specimen comprised CD4+ or CD8+ T cells sorted from blood, sampled in a trial of the OX40 agonist ivuxolimab. Every receptor here comes from an adult with an advanced solid tumor such as melanoma, head and neck, liver or kidney cancer. The CDR3 runs from the conserved cysteine through the conserved F or W. The order of the fields is V gene, J gene, D gene, clone size, CDR3 DNA, CDR3 protein. D genes are given only for firm matches. Where a row states a size, it is once, few, many or the class of an expanded clone; other rows omit it.

TRBV2	TRBJ1-1	-	-	TGTGCCAGCGGGGTGGGCACTGAAGCTTTCTTT	CASGVGTEAFF
TRBV28	TRBJ1-2	TRBD1	-	TGTGCCAGCAGGACAGGGTCGGGCTATGGCTACACCTTC	CASRTGSGYGYTF
TRBV14	TRBJ1-1	TRBD1	once	TGTGCCAGCAGTCCTAGGGGGACAGGTCGTTCTCCCAAAGCTAACACTGAAGCTTTCTTT	CASSPRGTGRSPKANTEAFF
TRBV6-5	TRBJ1-5	TRBD1	-	TGTGCCAGCAGTTTGACAGGGCTCGATCAGCCCCAGCATTTT	CASSLTGLDQPQHF
TRBV18	TRBJ2-7	TRBD2	-	TGTGCCAGCTCACCCTTCGGACTAGCGGGAGGGCCTGACGAGCAGTACTTC	CASSPFGLAGGPDEQYF
TRBV6-6	TRBJ2-7	-	-	TGTGCCAGCAGCCCCTGGTACGGGGAGCCCTACGAGCAGTACTTC	CASSPWYGEPYEQYF
TRBV29-1	TRBJ2-4	-	-	TGCAGCGTTCTGCGGGCGGGGGCCAAAAACATTCAGTACTTC	CSVLRAGAKNIQYF
TRBV5-6	TRBJ1-5	-	once	TGTGCCAGCAGCTTGGACCTCGGGCAGCCCCAGCATTTT	CASSLDLGQPQHF
TRBV6-5	TRBJ1-2	-	-	TGTGCCAGCAGTTATCCGGGGGACGGGGGCTACACCTTC	CASSYPGDGGYTF
TRBV12-5	TRBJ1-3	TRBD1	-	TGTGCTAGTGGTTCGGGACAGGGGGCACTTGGAAACACCATATATTTT	CASGSGQGALGNTIYF
TRBV4-3	TRBJ2-1	TRBD2	once	TGCGCCAGCAGCCCCTGGACTAGCCAGGTGACTGAGCAGTTCTTC	CASSPWTSQVTEQFF
TRBV6-6	TRBJ1-2	-	-	TGTGCCACCAGAAGTGGGGGGGCGGTTGGCTACACCTTC	CATRSGGAVGYTF
TRBV10-1	TRBJ1-2	TRBD1	-	TGCGCCAGCAGTGGCCCCGCATCGACAGGGGGGTATGGCTACACCTTC	CASSGPASTGGYGYTF
TRBV7-8	TRBJ2-7	TRBD2	-	TGTGCCAGCAGACTAGCGGGAGAAGGGGAGCAGTACTTC	CASRLAGEGEQYF
TRBV28	TRBJ1-2	-	few	TGTGCCAGCAGTTTTCTCCAGGGCTACACCTTC	CASSFLQGYTF
TRBV11-2	TRBJ1-2	-	few	TGTGCCAGCAGCTTAAGGGGAGGCTACACCTTC	CASSLRGGYTF
TRBV28	TRBJ2-7	-	once	TGTGCCAGCAGTAGACAGTATTACGAGCAGTACTTC	CASSRQYYEQYF
TRBV19	TRBJ1-1	-	-	TGTGCCAGTAGTCTGCCGGGGGCGGCCACTGAAGCTTTCTTT	CASSLPGAATEAFF
TRBV14	TRBJ1-1	-	-	TGTGCCAGCACTTTGTCTCTCGGGGTCGCTGAAGCTTTCTTT	CASTLSLGVAEAFF